This T cell receptor (beta chain) is drawn from a study of early T cells in non-severe SARS-CoV-2 infection. Study overall: Sequencing used unsorted whole-blood bulk RNA, so chains lack pairing. The study, taken as a whole, reports: A preference for anti-spike CD8 responses marked VDJdb matching, which missed private and CD4 specificities.

Individual cDNA molecules carried attached unique molecular identifiers. MiXCR was run by TCRdb on the 5' RACE reads, yielding one entry per CDR3 protein. Of about 80,000 distinct CDR3 sequences in the sample, 9.5% to 15% were seen once. There are many counts of this clonotype. Antigen unknown. Sequenced: whole blood. This TCR was recovered from an adult who was a healthcare worker with PCR-confirmed SARS-CoV-2 infection or an uninfected control (not recorded which).

DNA of the CDR3: TGCAGCGTTTGGGACAGCCAAAACATTCAGTACTTC. Translating it yields CSVWDSQNIQYF. V gene TRBV29-1 combines with J gene TRBJ2-4; 7 bases are a match to TRBD1. Per germline, CDR1 SQVTM and CDR2 ANQGSEA. There are 12 residues in the CDR3. The V segment lost 5 bases and the J segment 5 bases; nucleotides outside the gene matches: 3.